One sample yielded the 5 T cell receptor beta chains listed below, sequenced in a study of CD8+ T cells in alopecia areata. Sequencing used cDNA as its template, made by extracting RNA and reverse transcribing it. Clones were read by immunoSEQ multiplex PCR, and TCRdb kept only the in-frame ones, dropping some. Sampling found around 110,000 clones, none seen once. Sequenced input: lesional skin. These receptors came from a C3H/HeJ mouse with alopecia areata. The mouse line has the MHC haplotype H2-k.

This clone showed up just a few times. TCRdb's protein and the DNA translation differ at residue 9; the protein here comes from the DNA. The genes are named according to mouse. The read ends 3 residues early relative to the CDR3; the germline J gene fills the gap. The V gene is TRBV19, the J gene TRBJ1-3; weak D call: TRBD1 (5 bases). Germline V gene sequence: CDR1 FNHDT, CDR2 SITEND (reference sequence). Trimming cost V 9 bases and J 1 base, with 8 bases left between them. The CDR3 extends over 12 amino acids. The CDR3 sequence: CATGHSGNTLYF. CDR3 DNA (partial): TGTGCCACAGGACACTCTGGAAATACG.

This clone has more than one count but fewer than ten. The gene names here belong to mouse. The CDR3 extends 4 residues past the end of the read, so its final part is completed from the germline J gene. The chain couples TRBV19 to TRBJ2-3, with D possibly matching TRBD2 (6 bases). The germline gives CDR1 FNHDT, CDR2 SITEND (reference sequence). The V and J ends lost 7 bases and 0 bases respectively, with 15 bases between them. The length of the CDR3 is 15 residues. The chain's CDR3 is CASAKDWTSAETLYF. The sequenced CDR3 bases are TGTGCCAGCGCCAAAGACTGGACTAGTGCAGAA.

This clone showed up just a few times. Each gene name is a mouse one. Coverage ceases 4 residues before the CDR3 finishes, and the germline J gene fills in the end. V is TRBV1 and J is TRBJ2-1; 8 nucleotides line up with TRBD1. Germline V gene sequence: CDR1 NSQYPW, CDR2 LRSPGD (reference sequence). The CDR3 consists of 15 residues. V lost 1 base, J lost 4 bases, and 3 bases stayed unmatched. The CDR3 sequence: CTCSAVDRAYAEQFF. CDR3 DNA, as far as it was read: TGCACCTGCAGTGCAGTGGACAGGGCATATGCT.

As for this clone: Genes and germline are mouse. The CDR3 extends 4 residues past the end of the read, so its final part is completed from the germline J gene. V is TRBV13-3 and J is TRBJ1-4; TRBD1 aligns across 7 bases. CDR1 is NNHDY and CDR2 is SYVADS in the germline V gene. V was clipped by 5 bases and J by 3 bases; unmatched bases: 7. This CDR3 is 15 amino acids long. CDR3 region: CASSLTGRANERLFF. The sequenced part of the CDR3 DNA is TGTGCCAGCAGCTTGACAGGGAGGGCCAACGAA.

This clone was counted between two and nine times. Mouse gene names apply. The read terminates 4 residues ahead of where the CDR3 ends, so the germline J gene completes it. The J gene is TRBJ2-7, the V gene TRBV13-3; D perhaps matches TRBD1 (6 bases). Germline values: CDR1 NNHDY, CDR2 SYVADS. The CDR3 is made up of 15 amino acids. V was pared by 3 bases and J by 0 bases, with 13 bases between. The part of the CDR3 DNA that was read is TGTGCCAGCAGTGGGTGGACAGAGAGCTCCTAT. Translation: CASSGWTESSY. The whole CDR3 sequence is CASSGWTESSYEQYF.